Shown below are 19 T cell receptor beta chains from a single sample sequenced in a study of T cell repertoires in cytomegalovirus infection. TCRdb re-derived calls from the reads in MiXCR, one entry per CDR3 protein. Seen here are about 330,000 distinct CDR3 sequences, about 35% observed once, and the top ten hold roughly 13%. For these receptors, no antigen is known. The sequenced sample was cultured PBMCs, obtained from culture after CMV antigen stimulation. The receptor set was obtained from a human donor in good health (CMV status not recorded). Some clones in this sample may be carry-over from other donors' samples.

This chain uses TRBV19 with TRBJ2-2; D tentatively reads TRBD1 or TRBD2 (6 bases each). This CDR3 region has 12 residues. V lost 5 bases, J lost 7 bases, and 8 bases lay in between. The V gene's germline CDR1 is LNHDA and CDR2 SQIVND (reference sequence). CDR3 amino acids: CASSEGGGELFF. DNA of the CDR3: TGTGCCAGTAGTGAGGGGGGCGGGGAGCTGTTTTTT.

The table lists this clonotype with many counts. The chain carries TRBV7-2 and TRBJ2-3, with 10 bases fitting TRBD2. V lost 5 bases to trimming and J lost 4 bases; unmatched junction nucleotides: 12. This CDR3 comprises 17 residues. The V gene's germline CDR1 is SGHTA and CDR2 FQGNSA. The CDR3 DNA reads TGTGCCAGCAGCACTCGACTAGCGGGTGGCGGGGCAGATACGCAGTATTTT. It translates to CASSTRLAGGGADTQYF.

This clonotype was counted only a few times. This rearrangement joins TRBV6-2 or TRBV6-3 to TRBJ2-3; 12 bases are a match to TRBD2. After removal of 6 bases from V and 3 bases from J, the junction contained 7 bases not matched to a gene. CDR1 and CDR2 (germline): MNHEY, SVGEGT. The CDR3 contains 16 residues. The DNA of the CDR3 is TGTGCCAGCAGGGGACTACTAGCGGGAGGAACAGATACGCAGTATTTT. Amino acids: CASRGLLAGGTDTQYF.

This chain uses TRBV6-9 with TRBJ2-2, with a tentative D call TRBD1 (6 bases). With 4 bases removed from V and 8 bases from J, the gap between germline ends came to 14 bases. Germline assignment: CDR1 MNHGY and CDR2 SVAAGI. This CDR3 is built from 14 residues. Here the CDR3 reads CASSSLQGNGELFF. In DNA, the CDR3 is TGTGCCAGCAGTTCGTTACAGGGTAATGGGGAGCTGTTTTTT.

The chain links TRBV7-9 to TRBJ1-5; D might be TRBD1 (5 bases). This CDR3 has 15 amino acids. Germline V lookup: CDR1 SEHNR, CDR2 FQNEAQ (reference sequence). V shed 4 bases and J shed 7 bases, with 17 bases lying between them. The CDR3 reads CASSSSQQGGQPQHF. DNA of the CDR3: TGTGCCAGCAGCTCATCCCAGCAGGGCGGCCAGCCCCAGCATTTT.

This chain connects TRBV24-1 to TRBJ2-1; 8 bases align to TRBD1. J was trimmed by 3 bases and V by 6 bases; bases with no gene match: 6. This CDR3 is 15 amino acids long. Germline loops: CDR1 KGHDR, CDR2 SFDVKD. The chain's CDR3 is CATSHTGGFYNEQFF. The CDR3 region has the DNA TGTGCCACCAGTCACACAGGGGGGTTCTACAATGAGCAGTTCTTC.

This CDR3 reads CATSPEGDSNSPLHF. DNA for the CDR3: TGTGCCACCAGCCCAGAGGGGGACAGTAATTCACCCCTCCACTTT. The chain links TRBV15 to TRBJ1-6, with 7 nucleotides matching TRBD1. Germline trimming cut 5 bases from V and 6 bases from J; bases unmatched to any gene: 7. CDR1 LNHNV and CDR2 YYDKDF come from the germline V gene (reference sequence). This CDR3 is 15 amino acids long.

The chain uses TRBV6-2 or TRBV6-3 and TRBJ2-7; D is unresolved. The CDR3 sequence is 16 residues long. V lost 0 bases and J lost 9, with 21 bases in between. CDR1 MNHEY and CDR2 SVGEGT come from the germline V gene. The DNA of the CDR3 is TGTGCCAGCAGTTACTCTCTCCCGACGAGTATGTGTGCGCAGTACGTC. Amino acids: CASSYSLPTSMCAQYV.

The V and J genes are TRBV12-3 or TRBV12-4 and TRBJ2-3, with D hard to call. Trimming removed 6 bases at V and 6 bases at J, with 7 bases between. The length of the CDR3 is 11 residues. CDR3 DNA: TGTGCCAGCAGAGCGAGGGATACGCAGTATTTT. As protein: CASRARDTQYF.

The gene calls are TRBV29-1 and TRBJ2-1; D gene unclear. Germline CDR1 is SQVTM and CDR2 is ANQGSEA. V was shortened by 6 bases and J by 3 bases, with 9 bases between the two germline ends. The CDR3 sequence is 12 residues long. The CDR3 protein is CSVRGSYNEQFF. For the CDR3, the DNA is TGCAGCGTGAGAGGCAGCTACAATGAGCAGTTCTTC.

The gene calls are TRBV20-1 and TRBJ2-1; 11 nucleotides match TRBD2. The CDR3 is 16 residues long. Looked up from germline, CDR1 is DFQATT and CDR2 is SNEGSKA (reference sequence). Trimming took 3 bases from V and 6 from J; bases not matched to a gene: 10. CDR3 protein: CSARLVAGGPFNEQFF. As DNA, the CDR3 is TGCAGTGCTAGGTTGGTAGCGGGAGGGCCATTCAATGAGCAGTTCTTC.

In its sample, this clonotype was seen many times. The chain combines TRBV7-2 with TRBJ2-5, with D perhaps TRBD2 (7 bases). CDR1 and CDR2 (germline): SGHTA, FQGNSA. The CDR3 length is 15 residues. Trimming took off 5 bases at V and 5 bases at J, with 18 bases between the two ends. CDR3 loop: CASSARGAPGETQYF. CDR3 nucleotides: TGTGCCAGCAGCGCCCGGGGGGCGCCCGGGGAGACCCAGTACTTC.

This clonotype was seen many times. The genes are TRBV7-2 and TRBJ1-4; D unresolved. Germline V gene sequence: CDR1 SGHTA, CDR2 FQGNSA. This CDR3 has 15 amino acids. V gave up 3 bases and J gave up 7 bases, with 15 bases separating them. As DNA, the CDR3 is TGTGCCAGCAGCTTCCCGACAAGCCCCGGTGAAAAACTGTTTTTT. Translation gives CASSFPTSPGEKLFF.

CDR3 sequence reads: CASSLSYHYEQYF. The DNA for the CDR3 is TGTGCCAGCAGTCTCTCCTACCACTACGAGCAGTACTTC. The chain is built from TRBV27 and TRBJ2-7; D gene ambiguous. The V gene's germline CDR1 is MNHEY and CDR2 SMNVEV (reference sequence). The CDR3 runs 13 residues. V gave up 5 bases and J gave up 3 bases, with 11 bases separating them.

This clonotype appeared many times. The rearrangement joins TRBV10-3 to TRBJ1-6, with 7 bases lining up with TRBD1. The CDR3 sequence is 14 residues long. The germline gives CDR1 ENHRY, CDR2 SYGVKD. Unmatched junction bases numbered 13, after V lost 10 bases and J lost 10 bases. Here the CDR3 DNA reads TGTGCCACCACAGGGGACGGCCTTGGCTCACCCCTCCACTTT. Protein product: CATTGDGLGSPLHF.

The sample holds a few counts of this clonotype. The rearrangement links TRBV12-3 or TRBV12-4 to TRBJ1-4; a possible D gene is TRBD1 (5 bases). The CDR3 covers 14 residues. V dropped 4 bases and J dropped 6 bases, with 12 bases sitting between them. CDR3 nucleotide sequence: TGTGCCAGCAGTTGGGGACTAGAGGATGAAAAACTGTTTTTT. It codes for CASSWGLEDEKLFF.

The chain has TRBV6-1 and TRBJ2-7; D is ambiguous. Germline V gene lookup returns CDR1 MNHNS and CDR2 SASEGT. Trimming took 0 bases from V and 1 from J, leaving 7 bases between them. The CDR3 has 14 amino acids. This chain's CDR3 is CASSEAPGSYEQYF. In nucleotides, the CDR3 is TGTGCCAGCAGTGAAGCACCAGGATCCTACGAGCAGTACTTC.

The V and J genes are TRBV28 and TRBJ2-3; D is unresolved. Per germline, CDR1 MDHEN and CDR2 SYDVKM. The CDR3 length is 13 residues. V lost 1 base to trimming and J lost 7 bases, with 9 bases between them. The CDR3: CASSLFGSYTQYF. In DNA form, the CDR3 reads TGTGCCAGCAGTTTATTTGGTTCCTATACGCAGTATTTT.

V gene TRBV5-6 combines with J gene TRBJ2-2; D gene unclear. V was pared by 0 bases and J by 2 bases, with 8 bases between. This CDR3 region has 15 residues. Germline assignment: CDR1 SGHDT and CDR2 YYEEEE. The CDR3 region has the DNA TGTGCCAGCAGCTTGGACTGGGCAAACACCGGGGAGCTGTTTTTT. Protein product: CASSLDWANTGELFF. Looking up the rest from reference TRBV5-6 and TRBJ2-2 gives the full variable domain: DAGVTQSPTHLIKTRGQQVTLRCSPKSGHDTVSWYQQALGQGPQFIFQYYEEEERQRGNFPDRFSGHQFPNYSSELNVNALLLGDSALYLCASSLDWANTGELFFGEGSRLTVL.